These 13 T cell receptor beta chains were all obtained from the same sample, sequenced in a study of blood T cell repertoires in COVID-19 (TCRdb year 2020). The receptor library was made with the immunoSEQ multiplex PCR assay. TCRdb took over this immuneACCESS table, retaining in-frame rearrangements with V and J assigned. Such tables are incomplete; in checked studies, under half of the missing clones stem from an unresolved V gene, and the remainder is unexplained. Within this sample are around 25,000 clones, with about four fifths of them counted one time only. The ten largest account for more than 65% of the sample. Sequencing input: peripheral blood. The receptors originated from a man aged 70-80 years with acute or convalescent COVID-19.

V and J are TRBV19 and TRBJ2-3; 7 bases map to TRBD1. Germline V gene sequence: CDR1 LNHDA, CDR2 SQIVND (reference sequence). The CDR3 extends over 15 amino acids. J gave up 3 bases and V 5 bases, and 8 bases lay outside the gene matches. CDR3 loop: CASSSTGTATDTQYF. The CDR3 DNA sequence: TGTGCCAGTAGTTCAACCGGGACAGCAACAGATACGCAGTATTTT. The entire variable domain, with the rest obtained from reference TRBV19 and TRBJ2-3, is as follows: DGGITQSPKYLFRKEGQNVTLSCEQNLNHDAMYWYRQDPGQGLRLIYYSQIVNDFQKGDIAEGYSVSREKKESFPLTVTSAQKNPTAFYLCASSSTGTATDTQYFGPGTRLTVL.

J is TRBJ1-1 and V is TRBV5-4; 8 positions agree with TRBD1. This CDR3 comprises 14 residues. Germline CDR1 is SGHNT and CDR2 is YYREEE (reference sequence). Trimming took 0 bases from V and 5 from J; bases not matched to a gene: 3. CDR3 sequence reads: CASSLATGETEAFF. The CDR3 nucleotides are TGTGCCAGCAGCTTGGCGACAGGGGAGACTGAAGCTTTCTTT.

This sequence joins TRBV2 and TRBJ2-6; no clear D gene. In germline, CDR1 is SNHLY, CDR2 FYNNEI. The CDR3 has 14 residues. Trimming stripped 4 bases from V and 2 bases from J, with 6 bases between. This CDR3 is CASSVSAGANVLTF. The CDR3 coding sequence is TGTGCCAGCAGTGTGTCCGCTGGGGCCAACGTCCTGACTTTC.

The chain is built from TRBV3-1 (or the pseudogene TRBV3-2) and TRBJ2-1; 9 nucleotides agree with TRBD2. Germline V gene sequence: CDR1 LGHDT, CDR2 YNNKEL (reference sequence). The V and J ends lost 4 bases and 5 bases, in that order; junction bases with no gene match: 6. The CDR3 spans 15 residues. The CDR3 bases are TGTGCCAGCAGCCTTAGCGGGGGATCACACAATGAGCAGTTCTTC. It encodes CASSLSGGSHNEQFF.

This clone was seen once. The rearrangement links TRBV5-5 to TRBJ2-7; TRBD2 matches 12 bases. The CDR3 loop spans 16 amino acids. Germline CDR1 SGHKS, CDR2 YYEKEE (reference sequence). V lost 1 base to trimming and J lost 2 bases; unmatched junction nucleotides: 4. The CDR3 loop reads CASSLQGLAGTYEQYF. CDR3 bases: TGTGCCAGCAGCTTGCAGGGACTAGCGGGTACCTACGAGCAGTACTTC.

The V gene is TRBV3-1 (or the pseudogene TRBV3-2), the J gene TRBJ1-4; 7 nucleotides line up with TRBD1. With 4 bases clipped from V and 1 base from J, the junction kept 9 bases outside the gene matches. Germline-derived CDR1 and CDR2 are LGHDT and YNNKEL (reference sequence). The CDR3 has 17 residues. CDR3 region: CASSRFRDRVTNEKLFF. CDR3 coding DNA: TGTGCCAGCAGCCGCTTCCGGGACAGAGTAACTAATGAAAAACTGTTTTTT.

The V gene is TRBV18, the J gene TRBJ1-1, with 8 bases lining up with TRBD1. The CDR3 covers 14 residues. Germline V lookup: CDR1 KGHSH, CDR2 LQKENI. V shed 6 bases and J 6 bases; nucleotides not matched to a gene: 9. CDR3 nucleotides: TGTGCCAGCTCGCCGGGACAGGCGGACCCTGAAGCTTTCTTT. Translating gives CASSPGQADPEAFF.

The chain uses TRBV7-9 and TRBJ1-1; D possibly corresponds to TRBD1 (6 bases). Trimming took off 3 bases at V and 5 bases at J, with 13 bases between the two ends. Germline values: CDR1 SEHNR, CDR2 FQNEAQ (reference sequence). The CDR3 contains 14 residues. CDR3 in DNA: TGTGCCAGCAGCTTCGGGGGGCTTGAAACTGAAGCTTTCTTT. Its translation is CASSFGGLETEAFF.

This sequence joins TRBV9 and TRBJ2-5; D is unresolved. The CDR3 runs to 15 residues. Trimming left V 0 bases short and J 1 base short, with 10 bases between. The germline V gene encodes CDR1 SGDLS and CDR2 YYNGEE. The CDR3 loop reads CASSVEGDIQETQYF. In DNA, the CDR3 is TGTGCCAGCAGCGTAGAAGGAGATATCCAAGAGACCCAGTACTTC.

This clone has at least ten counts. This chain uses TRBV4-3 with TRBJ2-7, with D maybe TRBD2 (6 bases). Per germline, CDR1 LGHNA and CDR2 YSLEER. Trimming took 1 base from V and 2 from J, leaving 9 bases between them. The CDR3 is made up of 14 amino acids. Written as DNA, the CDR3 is TGCGCCAGCAGCCAAGTGGGGGGAACCTACGAGCAGTACTTC. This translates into CASSQVGGTYEQYF.

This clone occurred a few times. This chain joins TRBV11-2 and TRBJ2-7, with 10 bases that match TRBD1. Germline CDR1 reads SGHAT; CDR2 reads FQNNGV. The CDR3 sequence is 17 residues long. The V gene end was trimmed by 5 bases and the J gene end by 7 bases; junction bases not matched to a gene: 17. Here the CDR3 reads CASSRRVRGTGESEQYF. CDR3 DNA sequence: TGTGCCAGCAGCCGTCGAGTGCGGGGGACAGGGGAATCAGAGCAGTACTTC.

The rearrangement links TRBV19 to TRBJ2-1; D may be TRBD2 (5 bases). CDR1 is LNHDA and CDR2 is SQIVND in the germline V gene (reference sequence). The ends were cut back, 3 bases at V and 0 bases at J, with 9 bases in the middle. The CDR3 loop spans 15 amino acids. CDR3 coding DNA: TGTGCCAGTAGTATGGAAGGGAGCTCCTACAATGAGCAGTTCTTC. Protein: CASSMEGSSYNEQFF.

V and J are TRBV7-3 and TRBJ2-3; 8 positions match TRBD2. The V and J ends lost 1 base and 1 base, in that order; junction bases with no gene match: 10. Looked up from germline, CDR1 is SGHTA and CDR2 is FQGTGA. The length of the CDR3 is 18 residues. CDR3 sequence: CASSLMGPSGRGTDTQYF. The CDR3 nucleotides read TGTGCCAGCAGCTTAATGGGGCCTAGCGGGCGCGGCACAGATACGCAGTATTTT.